This TCR beta chain was retrieved from a study of cytomegalovirus exposure and HLA in healthy donors. Whole-study findings and limits: TCR sequences were mostly rare, though some public TCRs occurred in many donors. Clusters of TCRs from the first cohort tended to co-occur in the roughly 120 validation repertoires (as a later analysis found).

Concerning this clone: The antigen remains unidentified.

After removal of 0 bases from V and 6 bases from J, the junction contained 10 bases not matched to a gene. The CDR3 loop spans 16 amino acids. In germline, CDR1 is GTSNPN, CDR2 SVGIG (reference sequence). TCRdb's copy holds only in-frame clones and misses some; the assay was immunoSEQ multiplex PCR. The sample comprises about 79,000 clones, over 85% of which are singletons, and 3% to 4% rests with the top ten. The V call is TRBV30, the J call TRBJ2-7; 11 bases match TRBD1. The sequence was obtained from a woman in her 30s in good health and CMV-seronegative. The sequencing sample was made of PBMCs. In DNA form, the CDR3 reads TGTGCCTGGAGTGTAAAGTGGGGACAGGGGGTCGGCGAGCAGTACTTC. Translation: CAWSVKWGQGVGEQYF.